The 25 T cell receptor beta chains in this list originate from one sample, sequenced in a study of T cell repertoires in cytomegalovirus infection. TCRdb used MiXCR to reprocess the reads, holding one entry per CDR3 protein. Of roughly 500,000 distinct CDR3 sequences listed, about 17% are singletons. Sequenced input: CD8+ T cells from PBMCs. Receptors originate from a human donor in good health (CMV status not recorded). Some clones in this sample may be carry-over from other donors' samples.

Ten or more counts support this clonotype. V gene TRBV7-6 combines with J gene TRBJ2-1; TRBD1 aligns across 8 bases. Germline-derived CDR1 and CDR2 are SGHVS and FNYEAQ. The CDR3 loop spans 14 amino acids. The V segment lost 5 bases and the J segment 5 bases; nucleotides outside the gene matches: 5. The DNA for the CDR3 is TGTGCCAGCAGCCCTAGACAGGGGAACAATGAGCAGTTCTTC. Translating it yields CASSPRQGNNEQFF. Complete variable domain (other parts from reference TRBV7-6 and TRBJ2-1): GAGVSQSPRYKVTKRGQDVALRCDPISGHVSLYWYRQALGQGPEFLTYFNYEAQQDKSGLPNDRFSAERPEGSISTLTIQRTEQRDSAMYRCASSPRQGNNEQFFGPGTRLTVL.

This clonotype was observed many times. V gene TRBV7-9 combines with J gene TRBJ1-4; D is uncertain. V lost 4 bases to trimming and J lost 8 bases, with 11 bases between them. CDR3 length equals 13 residues. Germline V lookup: CDR1 SEHNR, CDR2 FQNEAQ (reference sequence). In DNA, the CDR3 is TGTGCCAGCAGCTCAGATTCCAGGGAAAAACTGTTTTTT. It is translated as CASSSDSREKLFF.

This chain links TRBV5-1 with TRBJ2-1; 8 bases agree with TRBD2. CDR1 and CDR2 (germline): SGHRS, YFSETQ. The V gene end was trimmed by 6 bases and the J gene end by 7 bases; junction bases not matched to a gene: 12. The CDR3 is 15 residues long. The CDR3 spells CASTHFSAGENEQFF. CDR3 in DNA: TGCGCCAGCACCCATTTTTCAGCGGGAGAGAATGAGCAGTTCTTC.

Remarks on this clonotype: This sequence may be a read error, since a much larger clone differs from it by one base. The rearrangement links TRBV5-1 to TRBJ2-7, with D maybe TRBD2 (6 bases). CDR1 is SGHRS, CDR2 YFSETQ, per germline. This CDR3 is built from 15 residues. The CDR3 DNA is TGCGCCTGCAGCTTGAGGCAGGGAGGTCCCTACGAGCAGTACTTC. Its translation is CACSLRQGGPYEQYF.

This clonotype was picked up a small number of times. V and J are TRBV24-1 and TRBJ2-1; possible D gene TRBD2, 5 bases. Looked up from germline, CDR1 is KGHDR and CDR2 is SFDVKD. This CDR3 is built from 15 residues. The ends were cut back, 3 bases at V and 9 bases at J, with 17 bases in the middle. The chain's CDR3 is CATSDQRPPEGEQFF. The CDR3 coding sequence is TGTGCCACCAGTGATCAACGGCCGCCCGAGGGTGAGCAGTTCTTC.

This clonotype was seen a few times. V and J are TRBV27 and TRBJ1-1; D gene uncertain. The V gene's germline CDR1 is MNHEY and CDR2 SMNVEV (reference sequence). V was shortened by 9 bases and J by 4 bases, with 18 bases between the two germline ends. This CDR3 region has 14 residues. The CDR3 reads CASHSDGRVTEAFF. For the CDR3, the DNA is TGTGCCAGTCACTCTGATGGCCGTGTCACTGAAGCTTTCTTT.

This clonotype was observed at least ten times. The chain links TRBV7-4 to TRBJ2-3; 10 bases fit TRBD2. Germline V gives CDR1 SGHVT, CDR2 SQSDAQ. Trimming removed 6 bases from V and 5 bases from J; junction bases left unmatched: 14. CDR3 length: 17 amino acids. This CDR3 reads CASRHPKAGGRGDTQYF. CDR3 bases: TGTGCCAGCAGACACCCGAAAGCGGGGGGGCGAGGAGATACGCAGTATTTT.

This clonotype was counted a single time. J is TRBJ2-2 and V is TRBV20-1; 10 bases line up with TRBD2. V shed 5 bases and J 2 bases; nucleotides not matched to a gene: 11. The CDR3 has 17 residues. In germline, CDR1 is DFQATT, CDR2 SNEGSKA (reference sequence). The CDR3 loop is CSAGSSGSFVNTGELFF. Here the CDR3 DNA reads TGCAGTGCTGGCTCTAGCGGGAGCTTTGTTAACACCGGGGAGCTGTTTTTT.

This clonotype was detected only a few times. Its ends do not fully match the called genes, so a read error is possible. The V and J genes are TRBV6-2 or TRBV6-3 and TRBJ1-1; D call uncertain. The CDR3 is 12 residues long. Per the germline V gene, CDR1 is MNHEY and CDR2 is SVGEGT. Here the CDR3 reads CASRYLNTEAFF. CDR3 coding DNA: TGTGCCAGCAGATACTTGAACACTGAAGCTTTCTTT.

At least ten counts were recorded for this clonotype. The V and J genes are TRBV27 and TRBJ2-3; D is unclear. Germline V gives CDR1 MNHEY, CDR2 SMNVEV (reference sequence). The CDR3 is made up of 12 amino acids. V lost 7 bases and J lost 5, with 10 bases in between. In nucleotides, the CDR3 is TGTGCCAGCATAGGTCTCGGAGATACGCAGTATTTT. Protein product: CASIGLGDTQYF.

This clonotype appeared many times. J is TRBJ2-1 and V is TRBV12-3 or TRBV12-4, with TRBD2 as a possible D gene (5 bases). Trimming cost V 6 bases and J 3 bases, with 9 bases left between them. The CDR3 extends over 13 amino acids. CDR3 in DNA: TGTGCCAGCAGCCACGGACTCTACAATGAGCAGTTCTTC. Its protein product is CASSHGLYNEQFF.

This clonotype occurred a few times. The rearrangement uses TRBV2 and TRBJ1-4; D might be TRBD1 (6 bases). The CDR3 totals 14 residues. Germline CDR1 SNHLY, CDR2 FYNNEI. V was clipped by 3 bases and J by 7 bases, with 12 bases between them. CDR3 sequence (DNA): TGTGCCAGCAGTGACGGGGGGCGGGGTGAAAAACTGTTTTTT. It is translated as CASSDGGRGEKLFF.

Only a few counts were recorded for this clonotype. The chain has TRBV19 and TRBJ1-5; D is unclear. Germline CDR1 is LNHDA and CDR2 is SQIVND (reference sequence). This CDR3 is 16 amino acids long. Trimming shortened V by 3 bases and J by 3 bases, and 15 bases separated the two germline ends. CDR3 region: CASSISVRSNNQPQHF. Here the CDR3 DNA reads TGTGCCAGTAGTATCTCCGTCCGGAGCAACAATCAGCCCCAGCATTTT.

In regard to this clonotype: Here the CDR3 omits its conserved ending phenylalanine or tryptophan, so a read error is the likely source. The V gene is TRBV24-1, the J gene TRBJ2-1, with D perhaps assigned TRBD1 or TRBD2 (5 bases each). In germline, CDR1 is KGHDR, CDR2 SFDVKD. CDR3 length: 16 amino acids. V was cut by 2 bases and J by 7 bases, with 17 bases left in between. CDR3 nucleotides: TGTGCCACCAGTGATTCCTCCGGGACCGAGTGGAATGAGCAGTTCTTA. This sequence encodes CATSDSSGTEWNEQFL.

This clonotype was recorded at least ten times. V is TRBV6-1 and J is TRBJ2-5; D is ambiguous. The CDR3 is 11 residues long. The germline V and J ends were trimmed by 6 bases and 2 bases, with 4 bases remaining between them. Germline CDR1 is MNHNS and CDR2 is SASEGT. The DNA for the CDR3 is TGTGCCAGCAGAACTCAAGAGACCCAGTACTTC. Amino acids: CASRTQETQYF.

This clonotype was observed at least ten times. The V and J genes are TRBV7-2 and TRBJ2-1; D unclear. Trimming took 1 base from V and 9 from J, leaving 4 bases between them. Germline lookup yields CDR1 SGHTA and CDR2 FQGNSA. The CDR3 spans 11 residues. The CDR3 DNA sequence: TGTGCCAGCAGCTTAGATTTTGAGCAGTTCTTC. Residues: CASSLDFEQFF.

The rearrangement links TRBV10-3 to TRBJ2-7; D may be TRBD1 (6 bases). V lost 7 bases and J lost 2, with 15 bases in between. The CDR3 length is 14 residues. Germline V lookup: CDR1 ENHRY, CDR2 SYGVKD. CDR3 sequence (DNA): TGTGCCATCACCAACACCAGGGGCCCCTACGAGCAGTACTTC. This translates into CAITNTRGPYEQYF.

This clonotype was recorded many times. This chain links TRBV7-9 with TRBJ2-1; D is uncertain. Trimming cost V 1 base and J 4 bases, with 11 bases left between them. This CDR3 is 15 amino acids long. Per germline, CDR1 SEHNR and CDR2 FQNEAQ (reference sequence). The DNA for the CDR3 is TGTGCCAGCAGCTTAGGGTGGTACCTATACAATGAGCAGTTCTTC. Translated, it gives CASSLGWYLYNEQFF.

This clonotype was detected many times. The chain carries TRBV7-2 and TRBJ1-2, with TRBD1 matching 10 bases. The CDR3 contains 15 residues. The germline V gene has CDR1 SGHTA and CDR2 FQGNSA. V lost 4 bases, J lost 6 bases, and 8 bases stayed unmatched. DNA of the CDR3: TGTGCCAGCAGCTCCTCACGGGACAGGGGTCATGGCTACACCTTC. Protein product: CASSSSRDRGHGYTF.

The rearrangement links TRBV6-6 to TRBJ1-2, with TRBD1 as a possible D gene (5 bases). With 6 bases removed from V and 3 bases from J, the gap between germline ends came to 14 bases. This CDR3 region has 14 residues. CDR1 and CDR2 (germline): MNHNY, SVGAGI (reference sequence). CDR3 nucleotides: TGTGCCAGCAGAGCCCGGGGCGCGGACTATGGCTACACCTTC. This sequence encodes CASRARGADYGYTF.

This clonotype showed up many times. The rearrangement links TRBV15 to TRBJ2-3; D assignment may be TRBD1 or TRBD2 (5 bases each). This CDR3 has 18 residues. The germline CDR1 and CDR2 sequences are LNHNV and YYDKDF (reference sequence). With 0 bases removed from V and 4 bases from J, the gap between germline ends came to 20 bases. CDR3 region: CATSRDYGYTGQADTQYF. DNA of the CDR3: TGTGCCACCAGCAGAGATTATGGGTACACGGGGCAGGCAGATACGCAGTATTTT.

Many counts were recorded for this clonotype. The chain carries TRBV27 and TRBJ2-1; a weak D match, TRBD2 (6 bases). CDR1 and CDR2 (germline): MNHEY, SMNVEV (reference sequence). Trimming took 5 bases from V and 2 from J, leaving 10 bases between them. The CDR3 covers 14 residues. The CDR3 spells CASSPGVAYNEQFF. The DNA of the CDR3 is TGTGCCAGCAGTCCGGGGGTAGCCTACAATGAGCAGTTCTTC.

Many counts were recorded for this clonotype. The chain uses TRBV7-9 and TRBJ2-1, with D tentatively TRBD1 or TRBD2 (5 bases each). The CDR3 is made up of 17 amino acids. Germline loops: CDR1 SEHNR, CDR2 FQNEAQ (reference sequence). V lost 0 bases to trimming and J lost 4 bases, with 16 bases between them. The CDR3 loop reads CASSLAGRGVPYNEQFF. The CDR3 DNA is TGTGCCAGCAGCTTAGCGGGCCGAGGGGTGCCGTACAATGAGCAGTTCTTC.

This clonotype was observed many times. The chain has TRBV4-2 and TRBJ2-1; 11 bases are a match to TRBD2. The trim removed 3 bases at V and 5 bases at J, leaving 6 bases unmatched. Germline values: CDR1 LGHNA, CDR2 YNFKEQ. The CDR3 consists of 16 residues. This CDR3 reads CASSQVLAGEDNEQFF. The CDR3, as DNA: TGTGCCAGCAGCCAGGTACTAGCGGGAGAAGACAATGAGCAGTTCTTC.

As concerns this clonotype: This could be a read error, since a much larger clone is one nucleotide away. The chain's CDR3 is CASSVTQGSVYEQYF. The CDR3 DNA reads TGTGCCAGCAGCGTAACACAGGGGTCGGTTTACGAGCAGTACTTC. This chain connects TRBV7-3 to TRBJ2-7; 7 bases are shared with TRBD1. CDR3 length equals 15 residues. CDR1 is SGHTA, CDR2 FQGTGA, per germline.